Below, 19 T cell receptor beta chains from the same sample are listed, as sequenced in a study of cytomegalovirus exposure and HLA in healthy donors. The PCR employed 60 Vbeta primers together with 13 Jbeta primers. Profiled with immunoSEQ multiplex PCR; TCRdb holds only in-frame clones, not every one. The data contain around 110,000 clones, around 81% of them singletons. The specimen was PBMCs. The receptors shown here come from a woman aged 30 to 39 in good health and CMV-seronegative.

V and J are TRBV19 and TRBJ2-1, with D possibly TRBD2 on 5 matching bases. Germline V lookup: CDR1 LNHDA, CDR2 SQIVND (reference sequence). The V and J ends lost 10 bases and 4 bases respectively, with 20 bases between them. The CDR3 length is 15 residues. The CDR3 sequence is CATRAVIASYNEQFF. The DNA for the CDR3 is TGTGCCACCCGAGCGGTGATAGCTTCTTACAATGAGCAGTTCTTC.

The rearrangement links TRBV28 to TRBJ1-5; D is perhaps TRBD1 (6 bases). V dropped 7 bases and J dropped 0 bases, with 10 bases sitting between them. The germline V gene has CDR1 MDHEN and CDR2 SYDVKM. CDR3 length: 14 amino acids. In DNA, the CDR3 is TGTGCCAGCACGGGACACTATAGCAATCAGCCCCAGCATTTT. Translating it yields CASTGHYSNQPQHF.

V usage is TRBV19 and J usage is TRBJ2-7; the match to TRBD2 covers 10 bases. The V gene's germline CDR1 is LNHDA and CDR2 SQIVND (reference sequence). This CDR3 spans 16 amino acids. Trimming at V came to 4 bases and at J to 2 bases, leaving 8 bases not matched to a gene. The CDR3 DNA follows: TGTGCCAGTAGTACCCTAGCGGGAGTAGGGCCCTACGAGCAGTACTTC. Translating it yields CASSTLAGVGPYEQYF. Together with reference TRBV19 and TRBJ2-7, the CDR3 gives the full variable domain: DGGITQSPKYLFRKEGQNVTLSCEQNLNHDAMYWYRQDPGQGLRLIYYSQIVNDFQKGDIAEGYSVSREKKESFPLTVTSAQKNPTAFYLCASSTLAGVGPYEQYFGPGTRLTVT.

The rearrangement links TRBV2 to TRBJ2-3; weak D call: TRBD1 (6 bases). CDR1 is SNHLY, CDR2 FYNNEI, per germline. V was trimmed by 5 bases and J by 4 bases, leaving 19 bases between them. This CDR3 is built from 16 residues. Written as DNA, the CDR3 is TGTGCCAGCAGTCAAACTGGGAATCAGGGGCCAGATACGCAGTATTTT. Amino acids: CASSQTGNQGPDTQYF.

The chain uses TRBV7-2 and TRBJ1-4; 7 bases are a match to TRBD1. CDR1 and CDR2 (germline): SGHTA, FQGNSA. This CDR3 region has 16 residues. V was pared by 1 base and J by 7 bases, with 9 bases of the junction left unmatched. This CDR3 is CASSLVLQGVSEKLFF. CDR3 in DNA: TGTGCCAGCAGCTTAGTTTTGCAGGGGGTTAGTGAAAAACTGTTTTTT.

This rearrangement joins TRBV2 to TRBJ2-1; 7 nucleotides line up with TRBD2. With V trimmed by 2 bases and J by 6 bases, 4 bases remained unmatched. The CDR3 consists of 14 residues. Germline values: CDR1 SNHLY, CDR2 FYNNEI. The CDR3 loop reads CASSESGVGNEQFF. The CDR3 region has the DNA TGTGCCAGCAGTGAAAGCGGGGTGGGCAATGAGCAGTTCTTC.

This sequence joins TRBV7-9 and TRBJ1-4; a weak D match, TRBD1 (6 bases). Germline assignment: CDR1 SEHNR and CDR2 FQNEAQ (reference sequence). V lost 5 bases and J 6 bases, leaving 16 bases between the germline ends. CDR3 length: 15 residues. CDR3 sequence (DNA): TGTGCCAGCAGCGCGGGGGGACACCATTATGAAAAACTGTTTTTT. This sequence encodes CASSAGGHHYEKLFF.

The chain couples TRBV19 to TRBJ2-5; a possible D gene is TRBD1 (6 bases). The DNA matches TRBJ2-7 better at its end, which makes the J call doubtful. Germline V CDR1 and CDR2: LNHDA, SQIVND (reference sequence). The CDR3 covers 14 residues. The CDR3 sequence is CATSPTGPTYEQYF. In DNA, the CDR3 is TGTGCCACCTCCCCGACAGGTCCAACCTACGAGCAGTACTTC.

The V gene is TRBV2, the J gene TRBJ2-2, with D unclear. The ends were cut back, 4 bases at V and 3 bases at J, with 12 bases in the middle. The germline gives CDR1 SNHLY, CDR2 FYNNEI. The CDR3 has 15 amino acids. The CDR3 sequence is CASSGATTYTGELFF. CDR3 bases: TGTGCCAGCAGTGGGGCCACGACCTACACCGGGGAGCTGTTTTTT. The variable domain in full, completed from reference TRBV2 and TRBJ2-2, reads EPEVTQTPSHQVTQMGQEVILRCVPISNHLYFYWYRQILGQKVEFLVSFYNNEISEKSEIFDDQFSVERPDGSNFTLKIRSTKLEDSAMYFCASSGATTYTGELFFGEGSRLTVL.

The V call is TRBV2, the J call TRBJ2-1; 9 nucleotides line up with TRBD1. The CDR3 contains 15 residues. Germline V gene lookup returns CDR1 SNHLY and CDR2 FYNNEI. Germline trimming cut 11 bases from V and 5 bases from J; bases unmatched to any gene: 13. The CDR3 DNA sequence: TGTGCCGACCAGGGACCGGGACAGGGAAACAATGAGCAGTTCTTC. It encodes CADQGPGQGNNEQFF.

V and J are TRBV7-2 and TRBJ2-5, with 10 bases matching TRBD2. J gave up 4 bases and V 5 bases, and 7 bases lay outside the gene matches. CDR3 length: 15 amino acids. The V gene's germline CDR1 is SGHTA and CDR2 FQGNSA. The CDR3 bases are TGTGCCAGCAGCCCTAGCGGGAGCGGGCGAGAGACCCAGTACTTC. Residues: CASSPSGSGRETQYF. The full variable domain, completed using reference TRBV7-2 and TRBJ2-5, is GAGVSQSPSNKVTEKGKDVELRCDPISGHTALYWYRQSLGQGLEFLIYFQGNSAPDKSGLPSDRFSAERTGGSVSTLTIQRTQQEDSAVYLCASSPSGSGRETQYFGPGTRLLVL.

V usage is TRBV7-9 and J usage is TRBJ2-1; 7 positions match TRBD2. V was clipped by 4 bases and J by 10 bases; unmatched bases: 1. The CDR3 contains 11 residues. Germline values: CDR1 SEHNR, CDR2 FQNEAQ (reference sequence). The CDR3 DNA sequence: TGTGCCAGCAGCTCGGGACTAGAGCAGTTCTTC. Translated, it gives CASSSGLEQFF.

The chain carries TRBV7-9 and TRBJ1-1, with D tentatively TRBD1 (5 bases). V dropped 1 base and J dropped 2 bases, with 8 bases sitting between them. The CDR3 loop spans 14 amino acids. Germline assignment: CDR1 SEHNR and CDR2 FQNEAQ (reference sequence). This chain's CDR3 is CASSLVQVNTEAFF. Here the CDR3 DNA reads TGTGCCAGCAGCTTAGTACAGGTAAACACTGAAGCTTTCTTT.

This clone was recorded once. The chain employs TRBV7-9 and TRBJ2-4; 7 nucleotides match TRBD1. The V and J ends lost 5 bases and 0 bases, in that order; junction bases with no gene match: 10. The CDR3 loop spans 17 amino acids. Germline loops: CDR1 SEHNR, CDR2 FQNEAQ (reference sequence). Here the CDR3 DNA reads TGTGCCAGCAGCAGGTCCGGACAGGCTCTAGCCAAAAACATTCAGTACTTC. It specifies CASSRSGQALAKNIQYF. Using reference TRBV7-9 and TRBJ2-4 for the parts outside the CDR3, the full variable domain is DTGVSQNPRHKITKRGQNVTFRCDPISEHNRLYWYRQTLGQGPEFLTYFQNEAQLEKSRLLSDRFSAERPKGSFSTLEIQRTEQGDSAMYLCASSRSGQALAKNIQYFGAGTRLSVL.

This chain joins TRBV6-5 and TRBJ2-2, with D tentatively TRBD1 (5 bases). Trimming took 5 bases from V and 9 from J, leaving 13 bases between them. Germline CDR1 MNHEY, CDR2 SVGAGI. This CDR3 spans 13 amino acids. The CDR3 sequence: CASSNGVGRELFF. CDR3 bases: TGTGCCAGCAGTAACGGAGTGGGGCGGGAGCTGTTTTTT.

V and J are TRBV5-1 and TRBJ2-1; unclear D gene. Germline V CDR1 and CDR2: SGHRS, YFSETQ. Trimming stripped 0 bases from V and 3 bases from J, with 7 bases between. The CDR3 extends over 14 amino acids. The CDR3 DNA is TGCGCCAGCAGCTTGGACGGTAACTACAATGAGCAGTTCTTC. This gives the protein CASSLDGNYNEQFF.

The chain recombines TRBV19 with TRBJ1-1; 9 bases line up with TRBD1. J lost 6 bases, V lost 3 bases, and 8 bases had no gene match. The germline gives CDR1 LNHDA, CDR2 SQIVND (reference sequence). The CDR3 runs to 15 residues. CDR3 region: CASSMLGQGTPEAFF. CDR3 nucleotide sequence: TGTGCCAGTAGTATGTTGGGACAGGGAACCCCTGAAGCTTTCTTT.

The genes are TRBV28 and TRBJ1-5, with 8 bases aligning to TRBD1. J gave up 1 base and V 6 bases, and 8 bases lay outside the gene matches. The CDR3 sequence is 16 residues long. Germline CDR1 reads MDHEN; CDR2 reads SYDVKM. CDR3 bases: TGTGCCAGCAGCCCTAGGACAGGGAGGAGCAATCAGCCCCAGCATTTT. It encodes CASSPRTGRSNQPQHF. Together with reference TRBV28 and TRBJ1-5, the CDR3 gives the full variable domain: DVKVTQSSRYLVKRTGEKVFLECVQDMDHENMFWYRQDPGLGLRLIYFSYDVKMKEKGDIPEGYSVSREKKERFSLILESASTNQTSMYLCASSPRTGRSNQPQHFGDGTRLSIL.

This chain uses TRBV7-2 with TRBJ2-2; perhaps TRBD2 as D (5 bases). The ends were cut back, 6 bases at V and 1 base at J, with 9 bases in the middle. This CDR3 region has 14 residues. Germline-derived CDR1 and CDR2 are SGHTA and FQGNSA. The CDR3 spells CASRQGLNTGELFF. CDR3 sequence (DNA): TGTGCCAGCAGACAAGGACTGAACACCGGGGAGCTGTTTTTT. The full variable domain, with the rest looked up from reference TRBV7-2 and TRBJ2-2, is GAGVSQSPSNKVTEKGKDVELRCDPISGHTALYWYRQSLGQGLEFLIYFQGNSAPDKSGLPSDRFSAERTGGSVSTLTIQRTQQEDSAVYLCASRQGLNTGELFFGEGSRLTVL.